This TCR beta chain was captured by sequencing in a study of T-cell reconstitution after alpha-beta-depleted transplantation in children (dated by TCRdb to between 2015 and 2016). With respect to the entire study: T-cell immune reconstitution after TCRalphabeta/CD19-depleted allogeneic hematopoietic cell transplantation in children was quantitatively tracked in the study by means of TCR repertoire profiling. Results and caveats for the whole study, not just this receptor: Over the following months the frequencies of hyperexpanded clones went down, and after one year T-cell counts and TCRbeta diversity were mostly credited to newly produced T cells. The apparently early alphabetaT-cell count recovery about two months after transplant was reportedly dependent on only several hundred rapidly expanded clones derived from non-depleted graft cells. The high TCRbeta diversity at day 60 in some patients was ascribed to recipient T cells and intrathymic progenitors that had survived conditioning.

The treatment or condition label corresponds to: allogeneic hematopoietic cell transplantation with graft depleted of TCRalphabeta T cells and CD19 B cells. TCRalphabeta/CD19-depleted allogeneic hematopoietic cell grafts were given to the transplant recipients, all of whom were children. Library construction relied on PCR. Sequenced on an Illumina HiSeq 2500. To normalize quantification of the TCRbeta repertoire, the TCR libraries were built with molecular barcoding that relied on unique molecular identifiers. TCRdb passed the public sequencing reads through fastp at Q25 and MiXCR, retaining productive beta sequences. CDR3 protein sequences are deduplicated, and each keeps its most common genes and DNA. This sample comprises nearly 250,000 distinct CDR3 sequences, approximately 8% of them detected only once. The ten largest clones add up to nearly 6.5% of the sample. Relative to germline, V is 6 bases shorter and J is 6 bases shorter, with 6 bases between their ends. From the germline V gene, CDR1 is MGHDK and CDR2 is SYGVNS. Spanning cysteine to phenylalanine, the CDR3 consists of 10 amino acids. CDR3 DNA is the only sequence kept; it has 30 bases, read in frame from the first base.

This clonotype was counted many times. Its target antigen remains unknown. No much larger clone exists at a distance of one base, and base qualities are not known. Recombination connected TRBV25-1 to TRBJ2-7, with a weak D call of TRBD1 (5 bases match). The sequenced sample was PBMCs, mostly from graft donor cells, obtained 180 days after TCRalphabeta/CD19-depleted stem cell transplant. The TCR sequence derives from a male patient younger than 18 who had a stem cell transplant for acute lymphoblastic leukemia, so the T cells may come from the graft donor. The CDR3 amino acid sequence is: CASSRVEQYF. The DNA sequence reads TGTGCCAGCAGCAGGGTCGAGCAGTACTTC.